This T cell receptor beta chain was sequenced for a study of lymphopenia after photon versus proton radiotherapy. The protocol was immunoSEQ multiplex PCR, while the TCRdb copy is restricted to in-frame clones and leaves out a portion. The sample has about 65,000 clones, 87% seen once. Germline V gene lookup returns CDR1 SGHNT and CDR2 YYREEE (reference sequence). Trimming removed 0 bases from V and 1 base from J, with 7 bases in between. The CDR3 contains 14 residues. The chain carries TRBV5-4 and TRBJ2-5; D is undetermined. This specimen consisted of peripheral blood, obtained from a patient treated with proton-based radiotherapy. The clonotype was recovered from a man older than 75 with esophageal cancer. CDR3 region: CASSLAGPQETQYF. CDR3 in DNA: TGTGCCAGCAGCTTGGCCGGGCCCCAAGAGACCCAGTACTTC.